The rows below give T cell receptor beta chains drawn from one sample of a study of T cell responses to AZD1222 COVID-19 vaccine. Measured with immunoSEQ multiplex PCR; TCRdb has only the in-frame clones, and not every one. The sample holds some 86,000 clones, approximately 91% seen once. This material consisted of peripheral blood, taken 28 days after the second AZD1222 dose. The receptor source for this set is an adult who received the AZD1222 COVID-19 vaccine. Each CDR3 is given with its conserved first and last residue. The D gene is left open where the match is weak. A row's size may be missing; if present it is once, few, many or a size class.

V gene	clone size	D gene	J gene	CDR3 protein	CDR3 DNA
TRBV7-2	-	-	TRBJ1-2	CASSVSGTFYGYTF	TGTGCCAGCAGCGTATCCGGGACATTCTATGGCTACACCTTC
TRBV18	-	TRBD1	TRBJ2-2	CASSRTGDTGELFF	TGTGCCAGCTCGCGGACAGGGGACACCGGGGAGCTGTTTTTT
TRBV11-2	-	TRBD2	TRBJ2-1	CASSSLPSGLAGSGNEQFF	TGTGCCAGCAGCTCCCTCCCCTCGGGACTAGCGGGGTCTGGGAATGAGCAGTTCTTC
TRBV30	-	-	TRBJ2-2	CAWSRGDGDTGELFF	TGTGCCTGGAGTAGAGGGGACGGGGACACCGGGGAGCTGTTTTTT
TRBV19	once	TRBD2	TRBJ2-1	CASSPSGSSYNEQFF	TGTGCCAGCTCTCCTAGCGGGAGCTCCTACAATGAGCAGTTCTTC
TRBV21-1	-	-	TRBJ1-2	CASSTQDDYGYTF	TGTGCCAGCAGCACCCAGGACGACTATGGCTACACCTTC
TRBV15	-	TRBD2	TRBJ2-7	CATSRSGNGYEQYF	TGTGCCACCAGCAGGAGCGGGAATGGGTACGAGCAGTACTTC
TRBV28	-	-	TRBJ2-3	CASSPRHTDTQYF	TGTGCCAGCAGCCCCCGACACACAGATACGCAGTATTTT
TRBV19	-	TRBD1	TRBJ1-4	CASSKRTGGRTNEKLFF	TGTGCCAGTAGTAAAAGGACAGGGGGGAGGACTAATGAAAAACTGTTTTTT
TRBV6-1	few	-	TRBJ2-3	CASSELGGSSTDTQYF	TGTGCCAGCAGTGAACTGGGGGGCTCAAGCACAGATACGCAGTATTTT
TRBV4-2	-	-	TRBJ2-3	CASSQDVGTQYF	TGTGCCAGCAGTCAAGATGTCGGTACGCAGTATTTT
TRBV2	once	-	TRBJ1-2	CATGSLRGYTF	TGTGCCACGGGAAGCCTTCGTGGCTACACCTTC
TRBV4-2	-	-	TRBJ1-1	CASSQVSTQTTEAFF	TGTGCCAGCAGCCAAGTTTCCACACAGACCACTGAAGCTTTCTTT
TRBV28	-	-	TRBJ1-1	CASSLRSGEGRGEAFF	TGTGCCAGCAGTTTACGGTCCGGGGAGGGGCGGGGTGAAGCTTTCTTT
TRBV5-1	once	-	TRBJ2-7	CASSLDGAYEQYF	TGCGCCAGCAGCTTGGACGGAGCCTACGAGCAGTACTTC
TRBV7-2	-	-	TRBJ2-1	CASSPRNEQFF	TGTGCCAGCAGCCCTCGGAATGAGCAGTTCTTC
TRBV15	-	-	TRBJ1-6	CATSRGNYNSPLHF	TGTGCCACCAGCAGAGGGAATTATAATTCACCCCTCCACTTT
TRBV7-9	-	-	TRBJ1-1	CASSLGSNTEAFF	TGTGCCAGCAGCTTAGGCAGTAACACTGAAGCTTTCTTT
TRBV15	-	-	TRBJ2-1	CATNPTGNSYNEQFF	TGTGCCACCAACCCTACAGGAAATTCCTACAATGAGCAGTTCTTC
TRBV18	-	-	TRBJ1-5	CASSPRGQSEVQPQHF	TGTGCCAGCTCACCTCGCGGACAGTCGGAAGTACAGCCCCAGCATTTT
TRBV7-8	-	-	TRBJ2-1	CASNPQGLVFDEQFF	TGTGCCAGCAACCCCCAGGGACTGGTTTTCGATGAGCAGTTCTTC
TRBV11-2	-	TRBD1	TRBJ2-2	CASSPRRQGTGELFF	TGTGCCAGCAGCCCCCGGAGACAGGGGACCGGGGAGCTGTTTTTT
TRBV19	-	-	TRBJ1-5	CASSTIQGGNQPQHF	TGTGCCAGTAGTACAATTCAGGGTGGCAATCAGCCCCAGCATTTT
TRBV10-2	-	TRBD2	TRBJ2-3	CASSESLAGIQDTQYF	TGCGCCAGCAGTGAGTCCTTAGCGGGAATTCAAGATACGCAGTATTTT
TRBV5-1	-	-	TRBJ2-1	CASSLYSGPPSEQFF	TGCGCCAGCAGCTTGTACAGCGGACCACCGAGTGAGCAGTTCTTC
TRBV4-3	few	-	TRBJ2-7	CASSQVSGSSYEQYF	TGCGCCAGCAGCCAAGTTTCAGGGAGCTCCTACGAGCAGTACTTC
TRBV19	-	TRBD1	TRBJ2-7	CASTDRGFPYEQYF	TGTGCCAGTACGGACAGGGGATTTCCCTACGAGCAGTACTTC
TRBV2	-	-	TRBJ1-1	CASSLVLNTEAFF	TGTGCCAGCAGCCTCGTTCTGAACACTGAAGCTTTCTTT
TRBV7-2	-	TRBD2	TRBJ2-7	CASSLGLANEQYF	TGTGCCAGCAGTCTTGGACTAGCCAACGAGCAGTACTTC
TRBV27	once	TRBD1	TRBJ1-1	CASSSSTGAVTEAFF	TGTGCCAGCAGCTCATCAACAGGGGCGGTCACTGAAGCTTTCTTT
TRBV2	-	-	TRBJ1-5	CASSEPTIDNQPQHF	TGTGCCAGCAGTGAACCCACAATAGACAATCAGCCCCAGCATTTT
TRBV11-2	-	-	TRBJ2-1	CASSLIVTGNEQFF	TGTGCCAGCAGCCTCATTGTAACAGGCAATGAGCAGTTCTTC
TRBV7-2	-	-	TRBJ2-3	CASSSGVPTDTQYF	TGTGCCAGCAGCTCGGGAGTCCCCACAGATACGCAGTATTTT
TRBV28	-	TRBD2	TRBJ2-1	CASSPGLADNEQFF	TGTGCCAGCAGTCCGGGACTAGCGGACAATGAGCAGTTCTTC
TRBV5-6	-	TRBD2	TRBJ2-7	CASSRTALAGRSYEQYF	TGTGCCAGCAGCCGAACAGCTCTAGCGGGCCGTTCCTACGAGCAGTACTTC
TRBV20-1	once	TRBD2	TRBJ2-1	CSASLTSGRWYNEQFF	TGCAGTGCTAGTCTTACTAGCGGGAGGTGGTACAATGAGCAGTTCTTC
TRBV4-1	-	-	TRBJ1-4	CASSQFPQGRLEKLFF	TGCGCCAGCAGCCAGTTCCCGCAGGGAAGACTTGAAAAACTGTTTTTT
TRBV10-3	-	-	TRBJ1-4	CAISRDPVGTNEKLFF	TGTGCCATCAGTCGTGACCCGGTTGGGACTAATGAAAAACTGTTTTTT
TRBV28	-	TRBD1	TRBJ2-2	CASTLGQEVTGELFF	TGTGCCAGCACCCTGGGACAGGAAGTCACCGGGGAGCTGTTTTTT
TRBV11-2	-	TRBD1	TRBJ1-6	CASSLGAGTDYNSPLHF	TGTGCCAGCAGCCTAGGGGCCGGGACAGACTATAATTCACCCCTCCACTTT
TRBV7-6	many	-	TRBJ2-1	CASSSGRGATNEQFF	TGTGCCAGCAGCTCCGGTCGGGGGGCTACGAATGAGCAGTTCTTC
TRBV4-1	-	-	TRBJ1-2	CASSQEQDSSNYGYTF	TGCGCCAGCAGCCAAGAACAGGACTCTTCCAACTATGGCTACACCTTC
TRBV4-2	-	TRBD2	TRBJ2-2	CASSQLAGEVGELFF	TGTGCCAGCAGCCAACTAGCGGGAGAGGTTGGGGAGCTGTTTTTT
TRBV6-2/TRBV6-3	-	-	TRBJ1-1	CASSPGQSTEAFF	TGTGCCAGCAGTCCAGGACAGTCCACTGAAGCTTTCTTT
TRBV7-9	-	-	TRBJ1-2	CASSLDLRNYGYTF	TGTGCCAGCAGCTTAGACTTACGAAACTATGGCTACACCTTC
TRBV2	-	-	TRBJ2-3	CASNSLGNTDTQYF	TGTGCCAGCAATTCCCTAGGGAACACAGATACGCAGTATTTT
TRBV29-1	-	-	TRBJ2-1	CSVDPQVTGNYNEQFF	TGCAGCGTTGACCCTCAAGTAACGGGTAACTACAATGAGCAGTTCTTC
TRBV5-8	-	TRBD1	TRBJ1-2	CASSNGQVTYTF	TGTGCCAGCAGCAATGGACAGGTCACCTACACCTTC
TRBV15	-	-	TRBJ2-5	CATSRRDFVETQYF	TGTGCCACCAGCAGGAGGGACTTTGTGGAGACCCAGTACTTC
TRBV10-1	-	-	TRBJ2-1	CASSESTTPREQFF	TGCGCCAGCAGTGAGTCGACGACGCCGAGGGAGCAGTTCTTC
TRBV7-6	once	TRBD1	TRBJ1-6	CASSYGQGSSPLHF	TGTGCCAGCAGCTACGGACAGGGGAGTTCACCCCTCCACTTT
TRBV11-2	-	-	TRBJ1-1	CASSTAQGTVTEAFF	TGTGCCAGCAGCACTGCACAGGGCACTGTTACTGAAGCTTTCTTT
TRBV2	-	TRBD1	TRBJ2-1	CASSFNRGTGEFF	TGTGCCAGCTCTTTTAACCGTGGGACAGGGGAGTTCTTC
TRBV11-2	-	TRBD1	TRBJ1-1	CASSLGAGGNTEAFF	TGTGCCAGCAGCTTAGGGGCAGGGGGCAACACTGAAGCTTTCTTT
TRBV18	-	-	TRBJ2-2	CASSHGITGELFF	TGTGCCAGCTCACATGGTATCACCGGGGAGCTGTTTTTT
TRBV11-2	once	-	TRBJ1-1	CASSFRQLNTEAFF	TGTGCCAGCAGCTTCCGACAGTTGAACACTGAAGCTTTCTTT
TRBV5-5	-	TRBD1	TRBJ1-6	CASSTGQPNSPLHF	TGTGCCAGCAGCACGGGACAGCCAAATTCACCCCTCCACTTT